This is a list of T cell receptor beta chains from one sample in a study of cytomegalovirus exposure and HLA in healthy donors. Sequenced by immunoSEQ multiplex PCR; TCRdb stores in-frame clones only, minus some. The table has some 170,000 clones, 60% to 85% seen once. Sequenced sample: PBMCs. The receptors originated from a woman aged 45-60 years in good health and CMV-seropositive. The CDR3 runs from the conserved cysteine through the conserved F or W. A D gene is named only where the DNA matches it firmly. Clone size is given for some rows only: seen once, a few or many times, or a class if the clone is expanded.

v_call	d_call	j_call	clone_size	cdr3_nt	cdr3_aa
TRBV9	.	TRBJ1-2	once	TGTGCCAGCAGGGCGGAGGGCAAGGAGCAGCCCTACTATGGCTACACCTTC	CASRAEGKEQPYYGYTF
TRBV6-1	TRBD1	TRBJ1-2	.	TGTGCCAGCACCCAGGGGGAGGACTATGGCTACACCTTC	CASTQGEDYGYTF
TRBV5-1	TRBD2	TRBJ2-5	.	TGCGCCAGCAATATAGCGGGGGCGGGACAAGAGACCCAGTACTTC	CASNIAGAGQETQYF
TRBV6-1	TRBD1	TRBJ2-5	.	TGTGCCAGCAGCTGGACAGGGGAAGAGACCCAGTACTTC	CASSWTGEETQYF
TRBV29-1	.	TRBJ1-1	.	TGCAGCGTCGACAGGTGTGAAGCTTTCTTT	CSVDRCEAFF
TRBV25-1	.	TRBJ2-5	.	TGTGCCAGCAGTGAATATAACCAAGAGACCCAGTACTTC	CASSEYNQETQYF
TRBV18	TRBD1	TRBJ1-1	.	TGTGCCAGCTCACCAGGGACAGAGAACACTGAAGCTTTCTTT	CASSPGTENTEAFF
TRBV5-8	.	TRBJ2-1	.	TGTGCCAGCAGTCCCGGTTCCAGGAGGCTCCTCGATGAGCAGTTCTTC	CASSPGSRRLLDEQFF
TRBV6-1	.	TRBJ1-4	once	TGTGCCAGCAGCGCTGACAGTGGAGATGGAGAAAAACTGTTTTTT	CASSADSGDGEKLFF
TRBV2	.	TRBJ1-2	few	TGTGCCAGCACAGGGGAGACCTATGGCTACACCTTC	CASTGETYGYTF
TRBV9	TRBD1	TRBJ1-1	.	TGTGCCAGCAGCCCGCGGACAGGGCTGAACACTGAAGCTTTCTTT	CASSPRTGLNTEAFF
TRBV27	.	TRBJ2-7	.	TGTGCCAGCAGTTCGACAGCAATCGACGAGCAGTACTTC	CASSSTAIDEQYF
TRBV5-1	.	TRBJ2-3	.	TGCGCCAGCAGCCTCCCCGCCAACCGGGATACGCAGTATTTT	CASSLPANRDTQYF
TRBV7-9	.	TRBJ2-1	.	TGTGCCAGCAGCTCTCCCCTGGGGAGCCAGCTCTTC	CASSSPLGSQLF
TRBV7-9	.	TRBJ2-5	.	TGTGCCAGCAGCTTAGACAGGCCTTCAGAGCAGTACTTC	CASSLDRPSEQYF
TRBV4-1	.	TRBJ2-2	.	TGCGCCAGCAGCCAAGATGGACAGACCCGGGAGCTGTTTTTT	CASSQDGQTRELFF
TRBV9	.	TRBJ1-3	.	TGTGCCAGCAGCCCAAGATCAAGAGTAGGAAACACCATATATTTT	CASSPRSRVGNTIYF
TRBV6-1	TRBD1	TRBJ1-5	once	TGTGCCAGCAGTGTCTTGACCGGGACAGGGAATCAGCCCCAGCATTTT	CASSVLTGTGNQPQHF
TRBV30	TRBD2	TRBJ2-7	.	TGTGCCTGGCTTAGTAGGGGCGGGGGGGCCTTAGGCGAGCAGTACTTC	CAWLSRGGGALGEQYF
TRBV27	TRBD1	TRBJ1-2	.	TGTGCCAGCAGTTTACAGACAGGGGGCTATGGCTACACCTTC	CASSLQTGGYGYTF
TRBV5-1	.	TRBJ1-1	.	TGCGCCAGCAGCTACGACGGAGCTGAAGCTTTCTTT	CASSYDGAEAFF
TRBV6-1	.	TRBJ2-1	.	TGTGCCAGCAGTTCACAGTGGGATGAGCAGTTCTTC	CASSSQWDEQFF
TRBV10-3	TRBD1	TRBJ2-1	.	TGTGCCATCAGCGACCCGGGACAGGGTTGGAATGAGCAGTTCTTC	CAISDPGQGWNEQFF
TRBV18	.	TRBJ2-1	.	TGTGCCAGCTCACCGGCGGATGAGCAGTTCTTC	CASSPADEQFF
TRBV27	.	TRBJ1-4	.	TGTGCCAACAGCGAGGGGGGGACAACTAATGAAAAACTGTTTTTT	CANSEGGTTNEKLFF
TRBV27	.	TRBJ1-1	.	TGTGCCGCCGGGTTGGGGGGGCTCACTGAAGCTTTCTTT	CAAGLGGLTEAFF
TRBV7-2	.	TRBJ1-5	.	TGTGCCAGCAGCTTATTCGGGGGTTTCAATCAGCCCCAGCATTTT	CASSLFGGFNQPQHF
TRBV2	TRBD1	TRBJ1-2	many	TGTGCCAGCAGTTACGGCGGAGAGACAGGGGGGATCACCTTC	CASSYGGETGGITF
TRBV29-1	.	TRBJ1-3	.	TGCAGCGTACTTGGAAACACCATATATTTT	CSVLGNTIYF
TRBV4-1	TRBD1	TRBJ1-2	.	TGCGCCAGCAGCCAAGCCCGGGGACAGGGCTATGGCTACACCTTC	CASSQARGQGYGYTF
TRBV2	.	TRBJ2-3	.	TGTGCCAGCAGTGAATCGGGCGCAGGGGAACAGTATTTT	CASSESGAGEQYF
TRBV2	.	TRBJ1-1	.	TGTGCCAGCACATATCTGAGGGTCTTCACTGAAGCTTTCTTT	CASTYLRVFTEAFF
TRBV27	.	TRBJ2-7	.	TGTGCCAGCAGTCCCGGGACGGGACTTTACGAGCAGTACTTC	CASSPGTGLYEQYF
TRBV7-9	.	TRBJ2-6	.	TGTGCCAGCAGCTTTCAGGCTGGGGCCAACGTCCTGACTTTC	CASSFQAGANVLTF
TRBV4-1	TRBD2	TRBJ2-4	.	TGCGCCAGCAGCCAAGTAGCGGGGATCGGGAACATTCAGTACTTC	CASSQVAGIGNIQYF
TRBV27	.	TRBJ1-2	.	TGTGCCAGCAGTTTTGCGGGGGGAGGAGGCTACACCTTC	CASSFAGGGGYTF
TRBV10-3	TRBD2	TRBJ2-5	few	TGTGCCATCAGTGAGTCCATAGCGGGGGGCCGCAGGGAGACCCAGTACTTC	CAISESIAGGRRETQYF
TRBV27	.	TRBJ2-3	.	TGTGCCAGCAGTTTTAGCACCCGCGGGCATACGCAGTATTTT	CASSFSTRGHTQYF
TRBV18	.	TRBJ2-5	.	TGTGCCAGCTCACCAGGGCTAGCGGAGACCCAGTACTTC	CASSPGLAETQYF
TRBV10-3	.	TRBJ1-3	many	TGTGCCATCAGTGAACGAAGGACAGAATCGCCGGACACCATATATTTT	CAISERRTESPDTIYF
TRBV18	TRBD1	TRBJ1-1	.	TGTGCCAGCTCACCTTCGACAGGGGGGAACACTGAAGCTTTCTTT	CASSPSTGGNTEAFF
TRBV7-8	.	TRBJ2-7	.	TGTGCCAGCAGCTTAGCCCCAGGGGCCTACTACGAGCAGTACTTC	CASSLAPGAYYEQYF
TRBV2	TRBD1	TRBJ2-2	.	TGTGCCAGCAGTGAAGCCCGGGACAGGGGGTCAACCGGGGAGCTGTTTTTT	CASSEARDRGSTGELFF
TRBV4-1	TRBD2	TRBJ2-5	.	TGCGCCAGCAGCCCGCCGGGGGGGCCTAGAGAGACCCAGTACTTC	CASSPPGGPRETQYF
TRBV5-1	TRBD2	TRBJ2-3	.	TGCGCCAGCAGCTTGGCTAGGCTAGCGGGGCGGACAGATACGCAGTATTTT	CASSLARLAGRTDTQYF
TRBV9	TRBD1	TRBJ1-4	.	TGTGCCAGCAGCGTCACAGGGGGACTTGAAAAACTGTTTTTT	CASSVTGGLEKLFF
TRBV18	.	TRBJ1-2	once	TGTGCCAGCTCACCACCGGTAGCTAACTATGGCTACACCTTC	CASSPPVANYGYTF
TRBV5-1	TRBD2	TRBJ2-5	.	TGCGCCAGCAGCTTGGCACCTTCGGGGGGACAAGAGACCCAGTACTTC	CASSLAPSGGQETQYF
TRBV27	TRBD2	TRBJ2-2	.	TGTGCCAGCAGAAGCGGGGGGCAGAACACCGGGGAGCTGTTTTTT	CASRSGGQNTGELFF